Below, 26 T cell receptor beta chains from the same sample are listed, as sequenced in a study of naive and memory T cell subsets (dated by TCRdb to the late 2010s). The receptor library was made with UMI-ligation and nested PCR. Reads for this sample came from an Illumina MiSeq. The beta constant-region primer was an equimolar mix of two oligonucleotides covering both TRBC1 and TRBC2. Four rounds of PCR were used to amplify ligated cDNA, with nested alpha and beta constant-region primers being used together with the SP2 primer. TCRdb took the public reads, trimmed them with fastp at Q25, ran MiXCR for clone calling and kept in-frame beta chains. Under each unique CDR3 protein, matching rows form one entry showing the most common genes and DNA. In all, the sample holds tens of thousands of distinct CDR3 sequences, and approximately 17% of those were seen once. The ten largest make up around 3.5% of the sample.

The specimen sequenced was effector memory CD4+ T cells from blood. The cell subset or site label corresponds to: effector memory, CD45RA- CD27-. These receptors all stem from a human donor in good health.

This clonotype came up a few times. As DNA, the CDR3 is TGCAGTGCTAGAGTACCCACAGATACGCAGTATTTT. It translates to CSARVPTDTQYF. The chain uses TRBV20-1 and TRBJ2-3; D gene ambiguous. Between the trimmed V and J ends, which lost 1 base and 2 bases, there was a span of 4 bases. Germline CDR1 reads DFQATT; CDR2 reads SNEGSKA (reference sequence). The CDR3 has 12 amino acids.

This clonotype was found a few times. V and J are TRBV6-2 or TRBV6-3 and TRBJ1-6; the D gene is possibly TRBD1 (5 bases). The V end was cut by 2 bases, the J end by 10 bases, with 9 bases between. CDR1 and CDR2 (germline): MNHEY, SVGEGT. The CDR3 runs to 13 residues. In nucleotides, the CDR3 is TGTGCCAGCAGTTACGAAGGGGAGTCACCCCTCCACTTT. It encodes CASSYEGESPLHF.

This clonotype was detected a few times. The V call is TRBV9, the J call TRBJ2-2; the D is unclear. Trimming shortened V by 6 bases and J by 2 bases, and 8 bases separated the two germline ends. The CDR3 is 13 amino acids. CDR1 is SGDLS and CDR2 is YYNGEE in the germline V gene. CDR3 residues: CASNKENTGELFF. The CDR3, as DNA: TGTGCCAGCAACAAAGAAAACACCGGGGAGCTGTTTTTT.

This clonotype is judged medium-sized (0.01 to 0.1%). V usage is TRBV9 and J usage is TRBJ1-4; 8 bases match TRBD1. This CDR3 has 15 amino acids. Trimming cost V 2 bases and J 7 bases; bases outside gene matches: 7. Germline V gene data show CDR1 as SGDLS and CDR2 as YYNGEE. The CDR3 DNA is TGTGCCAGCAGCGTGCGACAGGGGTCGGGTGAAAAACTGTTTTTT. Encoded protein: CASSVRQGSGEKLFF.

This clonotype has only a few counts. The genes are TRBV18 and TRBJ2-4; tentative D call: TRBD1 (5 bases). The CDR3 covers 15 residues. The germline V gene has CDR1 KGHSH and CDR2 LQKENI. V lost 3 bases and J 2 bases, leaving 11 bases between the germline ends. CDR3: CASSPTDRSKNIQYF. The CDR3 DNA follows: TGTGCCAGCTCACCGACAGACCGATCCAAAAACATTCAGTACTTC.

This clonotype occurred many times. The chain recombines TRBV18 with TRBJ2-7; 7 nucleotides line up with TRBD2. This CDR3 region has 12 residues. CDR1 is KGHSH, CDR2 LQKENI, per germline. Unmatched junction bases numbered 5, after V lost 6 bases and J lost 6 bases. The CDR3 region has the DNA TGTGCCAGCTCTCGGACTAGTTCCGAGCAGTACTTC. Its protein is CASSRTSSEQYF.

V and J are TRBV7-8 and TRBJ1-1, with unresolved D. The germline V and J ends were trimmed by 6 bases and 11 bases, with 16 bases remaining between them. CDR1 is SGHVS and CDR2 is FQNEAQ in the germline V gene. CDR3 length equals 12 residues. CDR3 amino acids: CASRGNGEEAFF. CDR3 coding DNA: TGTGCCAGCAGGGGGAACGGGGAGGAGGCTTTCTTT.

This chain connects TRBV7-2 to TRBJ1-6; the D is unclear. The V end was cut by 5 bases, the J end by 8 bases, with 19 bases between. The germline V gene has CDR1 SGHTA and CDR2 FQGNSA. The CDR3 has 16 amino acids. The chain's CDR3 is CASSPQASVVDSPLHF. CDR3 bases: TGTGCCAGCAGCCCCCAAGCCTCGGTGGTTGATTCACCCCTCCACTTT.

Ten or more counts support this clonotype. The chain employs TRBV28 and TRBJ1-1, with D perhaps matching TRBD1 (6 bases). Trimming took off 6 bases at V and 3 bases at J, with 11 bases between the two ends. The CDR3 spans 13 residues. In germline, CDR1 is MDHEN, CDR2 SYDVKM. The CDR3 protein is CASSIGTYTEAFF. The DNA for the CDR3 is TGTGCCAGCAGCATTGGGACATACACTGAAGCTTTCTTT.

The chain has TRBV7-2 and TRBJ2-4, with TRBD1 identical over 7 bases. V trimming: 6 bases; J trimming: 0 bases; junction bases outside the gene matches: 26. There are 22 residues in the CDR3. Per germline, CDR1 SGHTA and CDR2 FQGNSA. This CDR3 is CASSLAMPITGAAGLAKNIQYF. The CDR3 DNA is TGTGCCAGCAGTCTAGCAATGCCCATAACAGGGGCCGCTGGTTTAGCCAAAAACATTCAGTACTTC.

The chain uses TRBV28 and TRBJ2-7; D remains unclear. The CDR3 runs to 14 residues. The germline V gene encodes CDR1 MDHEN and CDR2 SYDVKM. Trimming removed 5 bases from V and 4 bases from J, with 15 bases in between. In DNA, the CDR3 is TGTGCCAGCAGTCTACCCCGACCGTTATACGAGCAGTACTTC. This encodes CASSLPRPLYEQYF.

CDR3 in amino acids: CAWSVSRTSGIYYEQYF. DNA for the CDR3: TGTGCCTGGAGTGTAAGTAGGACTAGCGGTATATACTACGAGCAGTACTTC. The rearrangement joins TRBV30 to TRBJ2-7, with TRBD2 identical over 10 bases. The CDR3 covers 17 residues. The V and J ends lost 0 bases and 3 bases, in that order; junction bases with no gene match: 11. Germline V gene lookup returns CDR1 GTSNPN and CDR2 SVGIG (reference sequence).

Ten or more counts support this clonotype. The chain is built from TRBV12-3 or TRBV12-4 and TRBJ1-5; the D gene is possibly TRBD1 (6 bases). Trimming left V 6 bases short and J 7 bases short, with 13 bases between. CDR3 length: 13 residues. The CDR3 coding sequence is TGTGCCAGCAGGGCCGCAGGGGCCCAGCCCCAGCATTTT. It encodes CASRAAGAQPQHF.

This clonotype came up a few times. This chain uses TRBV27 with TRBJ2-1, with D tentatively TRBD2 (5 bases). The germline gives CDR1 MNHEY, CDR2 SMNVEV (reference sequence). V was shortened by 6 bases and J by 5 bases, with 17 bases between the two germline ends. This CDR3 spans 15 amino acids. The CDR3 DNA sequence: TGTGCCAGCAGAGATCTAGCCTCCAATAACAATGAGCAGTTCTTC. As protein: CASRDLASNNNEQFF.

This clonotype was seen at least ten times. The chain is built from TRBV7-2 and TRBJ2-7; TRBD2 matches at 9 bases. The CDR3 contains 15 residues. Germline CDR1 SGHTA, CDR2 FQGNSA. V lost 7 bases, J lost 5 bases, and 12 bases stayed unmatched. The CDR3 loop reads CASNQGRGRVNEQYF. CDR3 sequence (DNA): TGTGCCAGCAACCAGGGGCGCGGGAGGGTAAACGAGCAGTACTTC.

CDR3 DNA sequence: TGCGCCAGCAGCTTGGAAGGGGACGAGCAGTACTTC. It yields the protein CASSLEGDEQYF. V usage is TRBV5-1 and J usage is TRBJ2-7; D is possibly TRBD1 (5 bases). The V end lost 0 bases, the J end lost 5 bases, and 6 bases lay between the germline ends. The CDR3 covers 12 residues. Germline CDR1 and CDR2: SGHRS and YFSETQ.

This clonotype was detected a few times. The chain couples TRBV9 to TRBJ2-2; tentative D call: TRBD2 (5 bases). This CDR3 has 15 amino acids. Trimming pared 0 bases from V and 0 bases from J, leaving 6 bases between. Germline V gene sequence: CDR1 SGDLS, CDR2 YYNGEE. The CDR3 region has the DNA TGTGCCAGCAGCGTAGGGGGAGCGAACACCGGGGAGCTGTTTTTT. It codes for CASSVGGANTGELFF. Looking up the rest from reference TRBV9 and TRBJ2-2 gives the full variable domain: DSGVTQTPKHLITATGQRVTLRCSPRSGDLSVYWYQQSLDQGLQFLIQYYNGEERAKGNILERFSAQQFPDLHSELNLSSLELGDSALYFCASSVGGANTGELFFGEGSRLTVL.

This clonotype was detected only a few times. The chain is built from TRBV27 and TRBJ1-2; the D is unclear. The CDR3 is 13 amino acids. The germline CDR1 and CDR2 sequences are MNHEY and SMNVEV (reference sequence). Trimming removed 3 bases from V and 5 bases from J, with 10 bases in between. The CDR3 nucleotides read TGTGCCAGCAGTTTCTCACAGCATTATGGCTACACCTTC. Translated, it gives CASSFSQHYGYTF.

This clonotype was detected only a few times. The V call is TRBV10-3, the J call TRBJ1-5, with D possibly matching TRBD1 (5 bases). V was cut by 6 bases and J by 6 bases, with 12 bases left in between. This CDR3 is built from 13 residues. Germline lookup yields CDR1 ENHRY and CDR2 SYGVKD. The CDR3 is CAISHGGSQPQHF. The CDR3 DNA reads TGTGCCATCAGCCACGGGGGAAGTCAGCCCCAGCATTTT.

This clonotype was counted only a few times. The chain recombines TRBV27 with TRBJ1-2; D is unclear. CDR1 is MNHEY, CDR2 SMNVEV, per germline (reference sequence). The CDR3 runs to 14 residues. V gave up 2 bases and J gave up 3 bases, with 10 bases separating them. CDR3 sequence: CASSLTWWDYGYTF. CDR3 sequence (DNA): TGTGCCAGCAGTTTAACCTGGTGGGACTATGGCTACACCTTC.

In this sample, this clonotype turned up many times. The chain joins TRBV5-1 to TRBJ2-7, with D tentatively TRBD1 (6 bases). The V gene's germline CDR1 is SGHRS and CDR2 YFSETQ. V was pared by 4 bases and J by 2 bases, with 13 bases between. The CDR3 is 14 residues long. CDR3 loop: CASSQDRITYEQYF. DNA of the CDR3: TGCGCCAGCAGCCAAGACAGGATTACCTACGAGCAGTACTTC.

This clonotype was detected once. The conserved final phenylalanine or tryptophan is absent from the CDR3, which likely points to a read error. Because the CDR3's place on the DNA is in doubt, the DNA is left out and the CDR3 is given as listed by TCRdb. J is TRBJ2-7 and V is TRBV7-9; TRBD1 is the table's D call, not checked against the DNA. The CDR3 length is 11 residues, termini included. CDR1 and CDR2 (germline): SEHNR, FQNEAQ (reference sequence). The CDR3 region is CASSLHRDAGR.

The table lists this clonotype with a few counts. This rearrangement joins TRBV20-1 to TRBJ2-7, with TRBD2 matching 9 bases. Trimming at V came to 2 bases and at J to 2 bases, leaving 4 bases not matched to a gene. The germline CDR1 and CDR2 sequences are DFQATT and SNEGSKA (reference sequence). This CDR3 is built from 14 residues. CDR3 protein: CSARLAGLAYEQYF. The CDR3 bases are TGCAGTGCTAGACTAGCGGGGTTGGCCTACGAGCAGTACTTC.

This clonotype was observed at least ten times. This chain uses TRBV4-1 with TRBJ2-3; D not certain. The germline V gene encodes CDR1 MGHRA and CDR2 YSYEKL. The CDR3 spans 14 residues. V shed 0 bases and J shed 2 bases, with 6 bases lying between them. The CDR3 loop is CASSQDGYTDTQYF. CDR3 DNA: TGCGCCAGCAGCCAAGATGGCTACACAGATACGCAGTATTTT.

At least ten counts were recorded for this clonotype. The gene calls are TRBV7-9 and TRBJ1-5, with TRBD1 matching 10 bases. The CDR3 extends over 18 amino acids. From germline, CDR1 is SEHNR and CDR2 FQNEAQ (reference sequence). With 5 bases clipped from V and 1 base from J, the junction kept 11 bases outside the gene matches. The CDR3 DNA sequence: TGTGCCAGCAGCGGCGACCCCCGGACAGGGGGAAGCAATCAGCCCCAGCATTTT. As protein: CASSGDPRTGGSNQPQHF.

J is TRBJ2-6 and V is TRBV28; D is perhaps TRBD1 (5 bases). V was clipped by 8 bases and J by 0 bases, with 11 bases between them. Germline V lookup: CDR1 MDHEN, CDR2 SYDVKM. The CDR3 contains 15 residues. The CDR3 DNA is TGTGCCAGCGGACGGACAAACTCTGGGGCCAACGTCCTGACTTTC. Its protein is CASGRTNSGANVLTF.